This T cell receptor (beta chain) originates from a study of blood T cell repertoires in COVID-19. V shed 1 base and J shed 8 bases, with 11 bases lying between them. Germline assignment: CDR1 LGHDT and CDR2 YNNKEL (reference sequence). CDR3 size: 13 residues. Sequencing used immunoSEQ multiplex PCR; TCRdb keeps in-frame clones, though not all of them. The table lists 450,000 to 500,000 clones, 70% to 90% of them singletons. Material: peripheral blood. This chain uses TRBV3-1 (or the pseudogene TRBV3-2) with TRBJ1-1; D call uncertain. The TCR was taken from a human donor in a cohort sampled during active COVID-19. The CDR3 nucleotides read TGTGCCAGCAGCCAAGGTCGGGGAGGGGAAGCTTTCTTT. This translates into CASSQGRGGEAFF.